The rows below give T cell receptor beta chains drawn from one sample of a study of shared clonotypes between healthy human individuals. Here immunoSEQ multiplex PCR was the method, and the copy in TCRdb shows in-frame clones only, minus some. Altogether some 2,000,000 clones are present, approximately 94% being singletons, with the ten largest covering 0.9% to 1.4%. The sample was naive CD8+ T cells sorted from blood. The receptor set was obtained from a man between 18 and 35 years old in good health. Both conserved end residues are part of each CDR3. The D gene is left open where the match is weak. Clone size is stated in some rows and not others, as once, few, many or a class when expanded.

V gene	clone size	J gene	D gene	CDR3 DNA	CDR3 protein
TRBV28	-	TRBJ1-2	TRBD1	TGTGCCAGCAGTTTAGCGACAGGGAACTATGGCTACACCTTC	CASSLATGNYGYTF
TRBV5-6	-	TRBJ1-5	-	TGTGCCAGCAGCTTGTCTGAGACAGAGGGCAATCAGCCCCAGCATTTT	CASSLSETEGNQPQHF
TRBV19	once	TRBJ2-7	TRBD1	TGTGCCAGTAGTATATCCGGACAGGGGAGCTCCTACGAGCAGTACTTC	CASSISGQGSSYEQYF
TRBV4-2	-	TRBJ2-5	-	TGTGCCAGCAGCCAAGAAACGGACTGGGAGACCCAGTACTTC	CASSQETDWETQYF
TRBV6-1	-	TRBJ1-4	TRBD1	TGTGCCAGCAGAGGACAGGGCAATGAAAAACTGTTTTTT	CASRGQGNEKLFF
TRBV30	once	TRBJ1-3	-	TGTGCCTGGAGTATGGGGTTTGGAAACACCATATATTTT	CAWSMGFGNTIYF
TRBV28	-	TRBJ2-7	-	TGTGCCAGCAGAGAGGGTTCCTACGAGCAGTACTTC	CASREGSYEQYF
TRBV5-4	-	TRBJ2-1	-	TGTGCCAGCAGCTTGACGCTCAGCTCCTACAATGAGCAGTTCTTC	CASSLTLSSYNEQFF
TRBV7-6	-	TRBJ1-3	-	TGTGCCAGCAGCTTAGTGGCCGAGTCTGGAAACACCATATATTTT	CASSLVAESGNTIYF
TRBV5-6	-	TRBJ2-5	-	TGTGCCAGCAGCTTCGGGGCGATCCAAGAGACCCAGTACTTC	CASSFGAIQETQYF
TRBV4-2	-	TRBJ1-4	-	TGTGCCAGCAGCCAAGATCACAGGGTAGTCACTAATGAAAAACTGTTTTTT	CASSQDHRVVTNEKLFF
TRBV2	once	TRBJ1-5	TRBD1	TGTGCCAGCGGAAGATCGGCAGGGGGCGATAGCAATCAGCCCCAGCATTTT	CASGRSAGGDSNQPQHF
TRBV27	-	TRBJ1-2	-	TGTGCCAGCACTGATGGGGTCTATGGCTACACCTTC	CASTDGVYGYTF
TRBV6-1	once	TRBJ1-1	-	TGTGCCAGCAGTGAAGTGGACAGCTACACTGAAGCTTTCTTT	CASSEVDSYTEAFF
TRBV29-1	-	TRBJ2-1	-	TGCAGCGTCTCTGGGGGAGAGACCTACAATGAGCAGTTCTTC	CSVSGGETYNEQFF
TRBV7-9	-	TRBJ2-7	-	TGTGCCAGCAGCCCCAGCGTTGGGGTGGGGCTGGACGAGCAGTACTTC	CASSPSVGVGLDEQYF
TRBV19	once	TRBJ1-1	-	TGTGCCACCGGAAGCACTGAAGCTTTCTTT	CATGSTEAFF
TRBV6-5	-	TRBJ1-1	-	TGTGCCAGCAGTTATAGGGTCCGGGGAACTGAAGCTTTCTTT	CASSYRVRGTEAFF
TRBV6-1	-	TRBJ1-5	TRBD1	TGTGCCAGCAGTGAAGCTATTGGACAGGGAGGCCAGCCCCAGCATTTT	CASSEAIGQGGQPQHF
TRBV7-2	-	TRBJ2-7	-	TGTGCCAGCAGCGCAAAGGCAGGTTACGAGCAGTACTTC	CASSAKAGYEQYF
TRBV6-1	-	TRBJ2-3	TRBD2	TGTGCCAGCAGAGAACTAGCGGGAGGTATCACAGATACGCAGTATTTT	CASRELAGGITDTQYF
TRBV11-2	-	TRBJ2-1	TRBD2	TGTGCCAGCAGCCTCGGACTAGCGGGGTCCTCCTACAATGAGCAGTTCTTC	CASSLGLAGSSYNEQFF